This T cell receptor (beta chain) was sequenced during a study of cytomegalovirus exposure and HLA in healthy donors. Study-wide findings and caveats: Reports showed the classifier diagnosing cytomegalovirus status with high specificity and sensitivity. Some public TCRs appeared in many individuals, while most sequences were rare. Altogether, 150 or so TCR beta chains were recorded as cytomegalovirus-associated.

The table came from immunoSEQ multiplex PCR; TCRdb's copy has only in-frame clones and leaves some out. The profile shows around 400,000 clones, roughly 88% of them singletons. About this clone itself: The target antigen is unknown.

The CDR3 spans 14 residues. The germline V gene has CDR1 MNHEY and CDR2 SMNVEV (reference sequence). V lost 3 bases and J 2 bases, leaving 9 bases between the germline ends. V usage is TRBV27 and J usage is TRBJ2-3, with D possibly being TRBD1 (6 bases). The TCR was taken from a woman between 18 and 30 years old in good health and CMV-seronegative. Material for sequencing was PBMCs. The CDR3 here is CASSLQGNTDTQYF. CDR3 nucleotide sequence: TGTGCCAGCAGTTTGCAGGGGAACACAGATACGCAGTATTTT.